This T cell receptor (beta chain) was captured in a study of Ad26.COV2.S vaccination and SARS-CoV-2 variants. The treatment denotes: 15 to 20 received Ad26.COV2.S at low or high dose, single or two shots; about 5 received placebo; per-sample allocation not given. Vaccine and placebo recipients were sampled on day 63 after the first injection. The administered vaccine (an Ad26 vector) expressed Wuhan-strain SARS-CoV-2 spike. Germline V gene sequence: CDR1 MDHEN, CDR2 SYDVKM. This CDR3 is built from 14 residues. V lost 2 bases, J lost 7 bases, and 12 bases lay in between. Libraries were prepared by immunoSEQ multiplex PCR; TCRdb keeps only in-frame clonotypes and omits some of them. The table lists around 310,000 clones, roughly 90% of them singletons, with roughly 6% in the top ten.

The sample here was peripheral blood, taken in a trial of Ad26.COV2.S vaccine versus placebo. The chain recombines TRBV28 with TRBJ2-4; either TRBD1 or TRBD2 may fit D (5 bases each). This TCR was sampled from a person between 18 and 65 years old who received the Ad26.COV2.S COVID-19 vaccine or a placebo. This chain's CDR3 is CASSLQGRGNIQYF. The CDR3 nucleotides read TGTGCCAGCAGTTTACAGGGACGAGGGAACATTCAGTACTTC.